The 9 T cell receptor beta chains listed next were all sequenced from one sample in a study of blood T cell repertoires in COVID-19. Clones were read by immunoSEQ multiplex PCR, and TCRdb kept only the in-frame ones, dropping some. The sample consists of fewer than 80,000 clones, about nine tenths of them appearing once. Sequencing was carried out using peripheral blood. Receptors were obtained from a woman older than 75 with active or convalescent COVID-19.

For the CDR3, the DNA is TGTGCCAGCAGTTATGACAGCAATTCACCCCTCCACTTT. Translating it yields CASSYDSNSPLHF. The chain recombines TRBV27 with TRBJ1-6; D perhaps matches TRBD1 (5 bases). Germline V gene sequence: CDR1 MNHEY, CDR2 SMNVEV (reference sequence). The V and J ends lost 4 bases and 7 bases respectively, with 8 bases between them. The CDR3 runs 13 residues.

The chain employs TRBV6-5 and TRBJ1-1, with D maybe TRBD1 (6 bases). The CDR3 length is 14 residues. Germline lookup yields CDR1 MNHEY and CDR2 SVGAGI. The CDR3 spells CATDFGQSDTEAFF. As DNA, the CDR3 is TGTGCAACCGACTTTGGACAGAGCGACACTGAAGCTTTCTTT.

The CDR3 sequence is CASGTAGEYGYTF. The CDR3 DNA is TGTGCCAGCGGGACGGCGGGGGAATATGGCTACACCTTC. This sequence joins TRBV2 and TRBJ1-2, with TRBD1 as a possible D gene (5 bases). Germline loops: CDR1 SNHLY, CDR2 FYNNEI. This CDR3 region has 13 residues. Trimming took 8 bases from V and 5 from J, leaving 15 bases between them.

This clone was seen once. V gene TRBV24-1 combines with J gene TRBJ1-5, with D maybe TRBD1 (5 bases). The CDR3 spans 14 residues. Looked up from germline, CDR1 is KGHDR and CDR2 is SFDVKD. The V and J ends lost 5 bases and 7 bases respectively, with 14 bases between them. CDR3 nucleotide sequence: TGTGCCACCAGTGGTCAAGGGCCAGGGCAGCCCCAGCATTTT. The encoded protein is CATSGQGPGQPQHF.

The V call is TRBV19, the J call TRBJ2-2; TRBD1 aligns across 7 bases. Germline V gene lookup returns CDR1 LNHDA and CDR2 SQIVND (reference sequence). There are 15 residues in the CDR3. Losses at the gene ends were 1 base for V and 5 bases for J; bases not matched to a gene: 4. CDR3 region: CASSIGQGATGELFF. CDR3 coding DNA: TGTGCCAGTAGTATAGGACAGGGAGCAACCGGGGAGCTGTTTTTT.

CDR3 region: CASSGIPSGGEQYF. The CDR3 DNA follows: TGTGCCAGCAGTGGTATCCCTAGCGGGGGAGAGCAGTACTTC. J is TRBJ2-7 and V is TRBV25-1; TRBD2 matches 10 bases. The junction had 7 bases not matched to a gene; V was cut back by 4 bases and J by 7 bases. Germline CDR1 and CDR2: MGHDK and SYGVNS. The CDR3 runs to 14 residues.

The J gene is TRBJ2-4, the V gene TRBV28; the match to TRBD1 covers 10 bases. This CDR3 is built from 15 residues. After removal of 4 bases from V and 4 bases from J, the junction contained 4 bases not matched to a gene. Germline V gene lookup returns CDR1 MDHEN and CDR2 SYDVKM. The CDR3 sequence is CASSSAGQGKNIQYF. The CDR3 nucleotides are TGTGCCAGCAGTTCAGCGGGACAGGGGAAAAACATTCAGTACTTC.

This chain connects TRBV10-3 to TRBJ2-7; 7 positions agree with TRBD1. CDR3 length equals 13 residues. CDR1 and CDR2 (germline): ENHRY, SYGVKD. V was clipped by 6 bases and J by 2 bases; unmatched bases: 4. CDR3: CAISDREPYEQYF. CDR3 sequence (DNA): TGTGCCATCAGCGACAGGGAACCCTACGAGCAGTACTTC.

The chain combines TRBV2 with TRBJ2-3; TRBD2 matches at 9 bases. The CDR3 length is 17 residues. V shed 7 bases, J shed 0 bases, and the junction held 11 bases outside the gene matches. Germline V lookup: CDR1 SNHLY, CDR2 FYNNEI. CDR3 DNA: TGTGCCAGCACCGATAATGGCCTAGCGGGGAGCACAGATACGCAGTATTTT. Residues: CASTDNGLAGSTDTQYF.